The 27 T cell receptor beta chains reported below all come from one sample, sequenced in a study of blood T cells in healthy people across ages (dated by TCRdb to between 2015 and 2017). Library preparation employed 5' RACE. Sequenced using an Illumina HiSeq 2500. A second PCR of about 7 to 12 cycles was run with a J-beta primer mix and a sample-barcoded 5' primer. TCRdb passed the public sequencing reads through fastp at Q25 and MiXCR, retaining productive beta sequences. Rows are unified per CDR3 protein, each entry keeping the most common DNA and genes. The sample yields around 870,000 distinct CDR3 sequences; 29% were counted once. Around 15% of the sample lies in the top ten. Input material: blood. Receptors were obtained from a woman at least 80 years old in good health.

V and J are TRBV9 and TRBJ2-5; a weak D match, TRBD2 (5 bases). The germline V and J ends were trimmed by 3 bases and 11 bases, with 20 bases remaining between them. Germline CDR1 is SGDLS and CDR2 is YYNGEE. The CDR3 is 14 residues long. CDR3 bases: TGTGCCAGCAGCGCGAGACGGGGTAAGGATGAGCAGTACTTC. Translation: CASSARRGKDEQYF.

V is TRBV7-8 and J is TRBJ2-7, with 9 nucleotides matching TRBD1. The J call may be wrong; the DNA end is better matched by TRBJ2-5. The germline V gene has CDR1 SGHVS and CDR2 FQNEAQ. The CDR3 consists of 15 residues. CDR3 sequence (DNA): TGTGCCAGCAGCTTAGACAGGGGGCTGGGAGAGACCCAGTACTTC. This gives the protein CASSLDRGLGETQYF.

The chain couples TRBV5-1 to TRBJ2-5, with a tentative D call TRBD2 (7 bases). The V gene lost 6 bases and the J gene lost 2 bases, with 11 bases spanning the gap. Germline loops: CDR1 SGHRS, CDR2 YFSETQ. This CDR3 region has 13 residues. The CDR3 nucleotides read TGCGCCAGCATGGGGGGGGCTCAAGAGACCCAGTACTTC. Encoded protein: CASMGGAQETQYF.

In regard to this clonotype: A much larger clone lies a single base off, so this may be a read error. The genes are TRBV3-1 and TRBJ2-1; perhaps TRBD2 as D (5 bases). Near its end, the DNA agrees better with TRBJ2-7, so the J call may be wrong. The CDR3 runs to 15 residues. In germline, CDR1 is LGHDT, CDR2 YNNKEL (reference sequence). The CDR3 sequence: CASSQALTTRIEQYF. The CDR3 DNA reads TGTGCCAGCAGCCAAGCTTTGACTACTCGTATTGAGCAGTACTTC.

The chain is built from TRBV28 and TRBJ2-5; D not certain. The J call could be wrong; TRBJ2-7 is a better fit for the DNA end. The CDR3 is 12 residues long. Germline V CDR1 and CDR2: MDHEN, SYDVKM. The chain's CDR3 is CASRRMGYEQYF. For the CDR3, the DNA is TGTGCCAGCAGAAGGATGGGGTACGAGCAGTACTTC.

The sample holds many counts of this clonotype. The V gene is TRBV12-3 or TRBV12-4, the J gene TRBJ2-5; D is uncertain. V lost 0 bases and J 2 bases, leaving 7 bases between the germline ends. The CDR3 has 14 residues. The CDR3 DNA reads as TGTGCCAGCAGTTTAGCGCGACCTCAAGAGACCCAGTACTTC. As protein: CASSLARPQETQYF.

This clonotype was recorded at least ten times. With a much larger clone just one base away, this may be a read error. This chain uses TRBV12-3 or TRBV12-4 with TRBJ2-1, with 7 bases matching TRBD2. TRBJ2-7 explains the end of the DNA better; the J call may be wrong. The CDR3 is 16 residues long. For the CDR3, the DNA is TGTGCCAGCAGTCAACCTCGGCGGGGGACCTACAATGAGCAGTACTTC. Its protein product is CASSQPRRGTYNEQYF.

This clonotype has ten or more counts. The chain has TRBV7-2 and TRBJ2-2; D possibly corresponds to TRBD1 (5 bases). Trimming stripped 6 bases from V and 4 bases from J, with 12 bases between. The CDR3 has 14 amino acids. In germline, CDR1 is SGHTA, CDR2 FQGNSA. CDR3 region: CASSPQGGTGELFF. DNA for the CDR3: TGTGCCAGCAGTCCCCAGGGTGGCACCGGGGAGCTGTTTTTT.

The chain combines TRBV7-2 with TRBJ2-2; 11 bases are shared with TRBD1. From germline, CDR1 is SGHTA and CDR2 FQGNSA. V lost 3 bases and J lost 7; bases outside the gene matches: 13. This CDR3 comprises 18 residues. The CDR3 DNA reads TGTGCCAGCAGCTTCACTTTACGGACAGGGGGCGCGGACGGGGAGCTGTTTTTT. It yields the protein CASSFTLRTGGADGELFF. Variable domain in full (rest from reference TRBV7-2 and TRBJ2-2): GAGVSQSPSNKVTEKGKDVELRCDPISGHTALYWYRQSLGQGLEFLIYFQGNSAPDKSGLPSDRFSAERTGGSVSTLTIQRTQQEDSAVYLCASSFTLRTGGADGELFFGEGSRLTVL.

On this clonotype: A much larger clonotype is one base distant, so this may be a read error. The rearrangement links TRBV7-2 to TRBJ1-4, with 9 bases identical to TRBD1. The CDR3 contains 14 residues. The junction had 6 bases not matched to a gene; V was cut back by 5 bases and J by 8 bases. In germline, CDR1 is SGHTA, CDR2 FQGNSA. The CDR3 DNA follows: TGTGCCAGCAGCGACTCCGGGACAGGGGAAAAACTGTTTTTT. Translation: CASSDSGTGEKLFF.

A word on this clonotype: A much larger clone is a single base away; this may be a read error. The chain joins TRBV9 to TRBJ2-4; D possibly corresponds to TRBD1 (5 bases). Per the germline V gene, CDR1 is SGDLS and CDR2 is YYNGEE. Deletions cut 0 bases from V and 15 bases from J, with 25 bases between. This CDR3 has 16 residues. The CDR3 loop is CASSVEGSLGEETRYF. The DNA of the CDR3 is TGTGCCAGCAGCGTAGAGGGGTCTTTAGGGGAAGAGACCCGGTACTTC.

This clonotype was observed many times. The V call is TRBV12-3 or TRBV12-4, the J call TRBJ1-1, with D perhaps TRBD1 (6 bases). Between the trimmed V and J ends, which lost 4 bases and 2 bases, there was a span of 14 bases. The CDR3 is made up of 15 amino acids. As DNA, the CDR3 is TGTGCCAGCAGTTGGCCCGAGGGGGATAACACTGAAGCTTTCTTT. As protein: CASSWPEGDNTEAFF.

This clonotype came up a few times. V gene TRBV20-1 combines with J gene TRBJ1-2; 12 bases are a match to TRBD1. Germline V CDR1 and CDR2: DFQATT, SNEGSKA (reference sequence). The CDR3 has 14 amino acids. The ends lost 5 bases at V and 4 bases at J; junction bases unmatched: 5. The CDR3 loop reads CSARDRGPGYGYTF. Here the CDR3 DNA reads TGCAGTGCTCGGGACAGGGGGCCCGGCTATGGCTACACCTTC.

At least ten counts were recorded for this clonotype. The rearrangement uses TRBV30 and TRBJ2-7, with 8 bases that match TRBD1. V shed 2 bases, J shed 2 bases, and the junction held 5 bases outside the gene matches. This CDR3 region has 14 residues. CDR1 GTSNPN and CDR2 SVGIG come from the germline V gene (reference sequence). This CDR3 reads CAWSRTGIAYEQYF. CDR3 DNA: TGTGCCTGGAGTCGGACAGGGATCGCCTACGAGCAGTACTTC.

This clonotype turned up a few times. The chain couples TRBV7-2 to TRBJ2-3, with unresolved D. Trimming removed 4 bases from V and 8 bases from J, with 10 bases in between. The CDR3 extends over 12 amino acids. Germline assignment: CDR1 SGHTA and CDR2 FQGNSA. The CDR3 coding sequence is TGTGCCAGCAGCTCGTGGGGTGGTACGCAGTATTTT. Protein sequence: CASSSWGGTQYF.

There are many counts of this clonotype. The chain uses TRBV27 and TRBJ1-5; D perhaps matches TRBD1 (6 bases). The CDR3 runs to 12 residues. Trimming removed 5 bases from V and 6 bases from J, with 8 bases in between. In germline, CDR1 is MNHEY, CDR2 SMNVEV (reference sequence). Written as DNA, the CDR3 is TGTGCCAGCAGTCCACAGGGTCAGCCCCAGCATTTT. It specifies CASSPQGQPQHF.

In this sample, this clonotype turned up a few times. This chain uses TRBV5-5 with TRBJ1-2; D is uncertain. Germline loops: CDR1 SGHKS, CDR2 YYEKEE (reference sequence). The CDR3 runs 13 residues. Trimming cost V 4 bases and J 4 bases, with 11 bases left between them. The CDR3 DNA follows: TGTGCCAGCAGCACTGACGGTATCTATGGCTACACCTTC. This sequence encodes CASSTDGIYGYTF. The full variable domain, in which reference TRBV5-5 and TRBJ1-2 provide the parts outside the CDR3, is DAGVTQSPTHLIKTRGQQVTLRCSPISGHKSVSWYQQVLGQGPQFIFQYYEKEERGRGNFPDRFSARQFPNYSSELNVNALLLGDSALYLCASSTDGIYGYTFGSGTRLTVV.

In its sample, this clonotype was seen many times. This chain links TRBV6-2 or TRBV6-3 with TRBJ2-1; 8 nucleotides match TRBD1. CDR1 MNHEY and CDR2 SVGEGT come from the germline V gene. V was clipped by 7 bases and J by 0 bases; unmatched bases: 5. There are 15 residues in the CDR3. The CDR3 region has the DNA TGTGCCAGCAATCCGGGACAGGCCTCCTACAATGAGCAGTTCTTC. Encoded protein: CASNPGQASYNEQFF.

As to this clonotype: Since a much larger clone is just one base distant, this may be a read error. The chain couples TRBV10-2 to TRBJ2-4; 7 bases match TRBD1. Germline CDR1 is WSHSY and CDR2 is SAAADI. This CDR3 has 15 amino acids. With V trimmed by 4 bases and J by 6 bases, 9 bases remained unmatched. The chain's CDR3 is CASSGPKGQRNIQYF. The CDR3 coding sequence is TGCGCCAGCAGTGGCCCAAAGGGACAGAGAAACATTCAGTACTTC.

J is TRBJ2-7 and V is TRBV7-9; D unresolved. V was pared by 2 bases and J by 6 bases, with 8 bases between. The germline V gene encodes CDR1 SEHNR and CDR2 FQNEAQ (reference sequence). The CDR3 is 12 residues long. In nucleotides, the CDR3 is TGTGCCAGCAGCTTAAAGTCAGGCGAGCAGTACTTC. Its translation is CASSLKSGEQYF.

As for this clonotype: A clone one base away is much larger, so this may be a read error. The chain employs TRBV7-8 and TRBJ2-5; 14 bases line up with TRBD2. TRBJ2-1 matches the DNA end more closely, so the J call is doubtful. This CDR3 is 16 amino acids long. Germline CDR1 SGHVS, CDR2 FQNEAQ. CDR3 bases: TGTGCCAGCGGGAGCTACGGACTAGCGGGGGGTGAGACCCAGTTCTTC. It yields the protein CASGSYGLAGGETQFF.

There are many counts of this clonotype. The CDR3 region is CASRWTGSYNEQFF. The CDR3 coding sequence is TGTGCCAGCAGATGGACAGGGTCCTACAATGAGCAGTTCTTC. The V call is TRBV28, the J call TRBJ2-1; 8 bases line up with TRBD1. Per the germline V gene, CDR1 is MDHEN and CDR2 is SYDVKM. The CDR3 sequence is 14 residues long. The J segment lost 1 base and the V segment lost 6 bases, leaving 2 bases of the junction unmatched. Combining the CDR3 with reference TRBV28 and TRBJ2-1 gives the whole variable domain DVKVTQSSRYLVKRTGEKVFLECVQDMDHENMFWYRQDPGLGLRLIYFSYDVKMKEKGDIPEGYSVSREKKERFSLILESASTNQTSMYLCASRWTGSYNEQFFGPGTRLTVL.

The V and J genes are TRBV10-3 and TRBJ2-5; D ambiguous. V was shortened by 6 bases and J by 5 bases, with 13 bases between the two germline ends. CDR1 ENHRY and CDR2 SYGVKD come from the germline V gene. This CDR3 contains 13 residues. CDR3 DNA sequence: TGTGCCATCAGCCACCGCCCCTCGGAGACCCAGTACTTC. Its protein is CAISHRPSETQYF.

On this clonotype itself: With a much larger clone just one base away, this may be a read error. The CDR3 loop reads CRARTGGNIQYF. DNA of the CDR3: TGCAGGGCCCGGACAGGGGGTAACATTCAGTACTTC. V gene TRBV20-1 combines with J gene TRBJ2-4, with 10 bases that match TRBD1. Germline-derived CDR1 and CDR2 are DFQATT and SNEGSKA (reference sequence). CDR3 length equals 12 residues.

The table lists this clonotype with many counts. The chain employs TRBV6-1 and TRBJ2-6; D is possibly TRBD2 (6 bases). V lost 6 bases and J lost 4, with 22 bases in between. The CDR3 runs to 18 residues. The germline CDR1 and CDR2 sequences are MNHNS and SASEGT. The DNA for the CDR3 is TGTGCCAGCAGGGCCACGGGGGTACAGACGGTAGGGGCCAACGTCCTGACTTTC. The encoded protein is CASRATGVQTVGANVLTF.

A word on this clonotype: This may come from a read error, since a much larger clone is one base off. The chain recombines TRBV20-1 with TRBJ2-3; 9 bases are a match to TRBD1. Germline V CDR1 and CDR2: DFQATT, SNEGSKA (reference sequence). This CDR3 comprises 16 residues. As DNA, the CDR3 is TGCAGTGCTCGAGATTTAGGACAGGGGATTTCGGATACGCAGTATTTT. Its protein product is CSARDLGQGISDTQYF.

This clonotype was seen repeatedly, ten times or more. The J gene is TRBJ2-5, the V gene TRBV12-3 or TRBV12-4; 7 nucleotides align to TRBD1. The J segment lost 1 base and the V segment lost 4 bases, leaving 3 bases of the junction unmatched. The CDR3 length is 14 residues. DNA of the CDR3: TGTGCCAGCAGTTCTAGGGACAGCCAAGAGACCCAGTACTTC. Translated: CASSSRDSQETQYF.